This TCR beta chain derives from a study of blood T cell repertoires in COVID-19. Study summary: The United States, Italy and Spain provided the acute and convalescent COVID-19 samples. T cells, B-cell-depleted T cells, or PBMCs provided the cDNA or gDNA that served as material.

CDR1 is MDHEN, CDR2 SYDVKM, per germline. The V gene end was trimmed by 10 bases and the J gene end by 5 bases; junction bases not matched to a gene: 8. The CDR3 contains 12 residues. The authors' processing: Amplification with reference gene primers provided the estimates of nucleated cell counts. Clones were read by immunoSEQ multiplex PCR, and TCRdb kept only the in-frame ones, dropping some. That table furnishes V, J and clone size, whereas the DNA furnished D and trimming. The sample includes approximately 170,000 clones, roughly 86% seen only once; the top ten take 6% to 9%. This chain links TRBV28 with TRBJ2-7; 7 bases fit TRBD1. The clonotype was recovered from a man aged 40-55 years who had recovered from COVID-19. The sequenced material came from peripheral blood. The CDR3 region has the DNA TGTGCCACCTTACAGGGGTTAGACGAGCAGTACTTC. Its translation: CATLQGLDEQYF. Full variable domain (missing parts from reference TRBV28 and TRBJ2-7): DVKVTQSSRYLVKRTGEKVFLECVQDMDHENMFWYRQDPGLGLRLIYFSYDVKMKEKGDIPEGYSVSREKKERFSLILESASTNQTSMYLCATLQGLDEQYFGPGTRLTVT.